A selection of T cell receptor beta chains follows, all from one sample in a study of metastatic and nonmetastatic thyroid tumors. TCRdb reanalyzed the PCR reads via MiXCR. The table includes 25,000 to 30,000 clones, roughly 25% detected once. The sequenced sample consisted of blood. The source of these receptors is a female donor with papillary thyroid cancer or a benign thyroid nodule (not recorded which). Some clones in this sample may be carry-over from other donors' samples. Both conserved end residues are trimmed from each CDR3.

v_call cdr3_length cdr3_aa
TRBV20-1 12 SANRDISYNEQF
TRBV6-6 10 ASSYSGGTQY
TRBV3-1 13 ASSRDAATNEKLF
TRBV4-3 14 ASSQVGGGIGGELF
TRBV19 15 ASSHGTGTSGRNEQF
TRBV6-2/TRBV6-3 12 ASSYGTGADTQY
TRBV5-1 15 ASSIGLAINGHNGQF
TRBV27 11 ASSLSMTDTQY
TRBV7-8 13 ASSNDNSAMDEQY
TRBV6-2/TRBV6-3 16 ASSYRRDDAGGEDTQY
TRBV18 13 ASSPLNPVNTEAF
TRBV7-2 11 ASSPASIHEQF
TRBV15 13 ATRRGKGSYNEQF
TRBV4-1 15 ASRKVAKDRGHEKLF
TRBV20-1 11 SEVAPSGYEQY
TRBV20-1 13 SARSRESYNSPLH
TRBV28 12 AGSFGRHNGELF
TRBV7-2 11 ASSLNRDTEAF
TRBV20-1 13 SARDQGLARGEQY
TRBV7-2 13 ASSLRFRGGTEAF
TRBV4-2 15 ASSQTQLAGVYNEQF
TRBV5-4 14 ASSLGDGTGDYGYT
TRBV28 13 ASSLQGGGTDTQY
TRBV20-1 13 SARDTQREPYEQY
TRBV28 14 ASSWGGRGPDQPQH
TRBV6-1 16 ASSEPSPPGPRSYEQY
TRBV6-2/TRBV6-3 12 ASSYRDSGNTIY
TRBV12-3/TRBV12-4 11 ASSLAEFGEQF
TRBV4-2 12 ASSQGTGDYEQY
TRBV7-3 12 ASSGQALSYEQY
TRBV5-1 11 ASKGEGNYGYT